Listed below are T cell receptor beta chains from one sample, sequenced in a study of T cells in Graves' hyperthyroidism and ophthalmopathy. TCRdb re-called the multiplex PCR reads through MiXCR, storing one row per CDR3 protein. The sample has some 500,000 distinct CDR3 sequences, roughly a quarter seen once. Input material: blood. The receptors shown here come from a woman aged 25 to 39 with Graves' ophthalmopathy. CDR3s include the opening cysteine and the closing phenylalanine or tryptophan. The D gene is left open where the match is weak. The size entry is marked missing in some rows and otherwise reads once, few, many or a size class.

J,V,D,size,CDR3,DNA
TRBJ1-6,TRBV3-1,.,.,CASSQRDQGSPLHF,TGTGCCAGCAGCCAGCGGGACCAAGGTTCACCCCTCCACTTT
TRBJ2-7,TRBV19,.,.,CASSISRGLGYEQYF,TGTGCCAGTAGTATTTCCAGGGGCCTGGGCTACGAGCAGTACTTC
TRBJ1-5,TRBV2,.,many,CASKPAGRQPQHF,TGTGCCAGCAAGCCGGCAGGCCGGCAGCCCCAGCATTTT
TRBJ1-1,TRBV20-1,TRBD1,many,CSARLYGQVDTEAFF,TGCAGTGCTAGACTTTACGGACAGGTAGACACTGAAGCTTTCTTT
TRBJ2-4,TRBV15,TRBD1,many,CATSGSDRVVIQYF,TGTGCCACCAGCGGTTCGGACAGGGTCGTCATTCAGTACTTC
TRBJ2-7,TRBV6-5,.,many,CASSYAAVGGYEQYF,TGTGCCAGCAGTTATGCGGCAGTAGGAGGCTACGAGCAGTACTTC
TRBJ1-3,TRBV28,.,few,CASSLDRATGNTIYF,TGTGCCAGCAGTTTAGATAGGGCTACTGGAAACACCATATATTTT
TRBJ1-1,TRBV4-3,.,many,CASSQDDRGNTEAFF,TGCGCCAGCAGCCAAGACGACCGGGGTAACACTGAAGCTTTCTTT
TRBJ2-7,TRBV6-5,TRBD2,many,CASSLGTSGYYEQYF,TGTGCCAGCAGCCTCGGGACTAGCGGTTACTACGAGCAGTACTTC
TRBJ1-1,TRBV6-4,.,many,CASSIEGGTEAFF,TGTGCCAGCAGTATCGAGGGTGGGACTGAAGCTTTCTTT
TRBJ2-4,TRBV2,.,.,CASSEVGQVNLQYF,TGTGCCAGCAGTGAAGTCGGGCAGGTTAACCTTCAGTACTTC
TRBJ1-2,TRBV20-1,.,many,CSARLQTGPNYGYTF,TGCAGTGCTAGACTGCAGACAGGCCCGAACTATGGCTACACCTTC
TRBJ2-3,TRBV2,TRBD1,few,CASSYDRGRGDTQYF,TGTGCCAGCAGTTACGACAGGGGGCGAGGAGATACGCAGTATTTT
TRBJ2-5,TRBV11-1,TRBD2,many,CASSFTWTRDQETQYF,TGTGCCAGCAGCTTTACCTGGACTAGGGACCAAGAGACCCAGTACTTC
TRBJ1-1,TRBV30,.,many,CAWNWGPEAFF,TGTGCCTGGAATTGGGGCCCTGAAGCTTTCTTT
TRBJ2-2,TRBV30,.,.,CAWSQGELFF,TGTGCCTGGAGTCAAGGGGAGCTGTTTTTT
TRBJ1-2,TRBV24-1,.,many,CATNAADIYGYTF,TGTGCCACCAACGCTGCAGACATCTATGGCTACACCTTC
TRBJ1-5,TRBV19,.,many,CASSIVPGQGYQPQHF,TGTGCCAGTAGTATCGTCCCAGGGCAGGGTTATCAGCCCCAGCATTTT
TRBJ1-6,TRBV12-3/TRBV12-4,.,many,CASTVGSFNSPLHF,TGTGCCAGCACCGTGGGCAGCTTCAATTCACCCCTCCACTTT
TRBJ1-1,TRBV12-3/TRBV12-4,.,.,CASSKGTADEAFF,TGTGCCAGCAGCAAGGGGACTGCAGATGAAGCTTTCTTT
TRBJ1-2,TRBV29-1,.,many,CSVDMGPSPYGYTF,TGCAGCGTTGATATGGGACCTTCCCCCTATGGCTACACCTTC
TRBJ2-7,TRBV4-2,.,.,CASSQGGARRGPYEQYF,TGTGCCAGCAGCCAAGGAGGGGCCAGGCGCGGACCCTACGAGCAGTACTTC
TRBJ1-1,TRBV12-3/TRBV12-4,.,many,CASSLSAGFGTEAFF,TGTGCCAGCAGTTTATCTGCAGGGTTTGGCACTGAAGCTTTCTTT
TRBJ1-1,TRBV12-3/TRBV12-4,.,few,CASSPLGSGLNTEAFF,TGTGCCAGCAGCCCGTTAGGGAGTGGGCTGAACACTGAAGCTTTCTTT
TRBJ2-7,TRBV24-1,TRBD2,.,CATSDGTSGTYEQYF,TGTGCCACCAGTGACGGGACTAGCGGGACGTACGAGCAGTACTTC
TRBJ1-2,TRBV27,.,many,CASSRSQGGAGYTF,TGTGCCAGCAGTCGGAGCCAGGGAGGCGCTGGCTACACCTTC
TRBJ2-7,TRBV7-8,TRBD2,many,CASSSLAGGREQYF,TGTGCCAGCAGCTCCCTAGCGGGGGGGAGGGAGCAGTACTTC
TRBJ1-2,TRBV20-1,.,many,CSAYSVWTNYGYTF,TGCAGTGCTTACTCAGTGTGGACTAACTATGGCTACACCTTC
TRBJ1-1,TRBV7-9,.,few,CASSPPGTGTEAFF,TGTGCCAGCAGCCCGCCCGGGACGGGAACTGAAGCTTTCTTT